What follows are 32 T cell receptor beta chains derived from one specimen sequenced in a study of blood T cell repertoires in COVID-19. Clones were sequenced by immunoSEQ multiplex PCR, and TCRdb holds only the in-frame ones, with some missing. The repertoire holds 310,000 or so clones, with 85% to 90% as singletons. Sequencing used peripheral blood. These TCRs come from a woman aged 45-65 years with active or convalescent COVID-19.

V is TRBV15 and J is TRBJ1-1, with 8 nucleotides matching TRBD1. With V trimmed by 1 base and J by 1 base, 5 bases remained unmatched. The CDR3 loop spans 16 amino acids. Germline CDR1 LNHNV, CDR2 YYDKDF (reference sequence). As DNA, the CDR3 is TGTGCCACCAGCAGAGGGTTAGGGACAGGGAACACTGAAGCTTTCTTT. Its translation is CATSRGLGTGNTEAFF.

This clone was seen just once. The chain uses TRBV7-9 and TRBJ2-1, with 8 bases aligning to TRBD1. The CDR3 contains 15 residues. CDR1 and CDR2 (germline): SEHNR, FQNEAQ (reference sequence). After removal of 5 bases from V and 3 bases from J, the junction contained 6 bases not matched to a gene. The CDR3 here is CASSKDGQGYNEQFF. CDR3 DNA sequence: TGTGCCAGCAGCAAAGATGGACAGGGCTACAATGAGCAGTTCTTC.

V is TRBV18 and J is TRBJ1-3, with 8 bases identical to TRBD1. The V gene's germline CDR1 is KGHSH and CDR2 LQKENI. V dropped 1 base and J dropped 0; count of bases not matched to a gene: 5. The CDR3 runs 17 residues. The DNA for the CDR3 is TGTGCCAGCTCACCACTGACAGGGGCTCTCTCTGGAAACACCATATATTTT. Translated, it gives CASSPLTGALSGNTIYF.

This chain joins TRBV11-3 and TRBJ1-1; the D is unclear. The V gene's germline CDR1 is SGHNT and CDR2 YENEEA. Trimming pared 1 base from V and 4 bases from J, leaving 13 bases between. The CDR3 has 15 amino acids. The CDR3 nucleotides are TGTGCCAGCAGCTTAGGGGAGGGAGGAGGCACTGAAGCTTTCTTT. Its translation is CASSLGEGGGTEAFF.

The CDR3 coding sequence is TGTGCCAGCAGTTTAAAACCCCCCCAGGGGGCAAACACCGGGGAGCTGTTTTTT. It encodes CASSLKPPQGANTGELFF. V gene TRBV27 combines with J gene TRBJ2-2, with 8 bases identical to TRBD1. This CDR3 is built from 18 residues. Trimming at V came to 2 bases and at J to 2 bases, leaving 10 bases not matched to a gene. Germline V gene lookup returns CDR1 MNHEY and CDR2 SMNVEV (reference sequence).

The J gene is TRBJ1-5, the V gene TRBV7-2; no definite D call. The CDR3 runs to 16 residues. V lost 0 bases and J lost 1, with 10 bases in between. The V gene's germline CDR1 is SGHTA and CDR2 FQGNSA. CDR3 nucleotides: TGTGCCAGCAGCTTAGCTGCGGGAGTAAGCAATCAGCCCCAGCATTTT. Its translation is CASSLAAGVSNQPQHF.

This clone was seen only a few times. At one of its ends the junction is not consistent with the germline gene, which may arise from a read error. The chain joins TRBV11-1 to TRBJ1-2; possible D gene TRBD1, 5 bases. In germline, CDR1 is SGHAT, CDR2 FQDESV (reference sequence). This CDR3 is built from 14 residues. DNA for the CDR3: TGTGCCAGCAGCGTAGCGATGACAGACTATGGCTACACCTTC. Protein: CASSVAMTDYGYTF.

This chain links TRBV2 with TRBJ2-1; perhaps TRBD2 as D (7 bases). CDR3 length equals 14 residues. CDR1 is SNHLY and CDR2 is FYNNEI in the germline V gene. Trimming pared 3 bases from V and 4 bases from J, leaving 10 bases between. CDR3 DNA: TGTGCCAGCAGTGAGGAGGGGGGGTACAATGAGCAGTTCTTC. It codes for CASSEEGGYNEQFF.

The chain joins TRBV2 to TRBJ2-7; 13 bases match TRBD2. The trim removed 6 bases at V and 4 bases at J, leaving 6 bases unmatched. The CDR3 contains 15 residues. From germline, CDR1 is SNHLY and CDR2 FYNNEI. Here the CDR3 DNA reads TGTGCCAGCAGGAAAGGACTAGCGGGAGCATACGAGCAGTACTTC. Amino acid sequence: CASRKGLAGAYEQYF.

The rearrangement links TRBV6-5 to TRBJ1-1, with TRBD1 matching 8 bases. The CDR3 has 14 residues. The J segment lost 6 bases and the V segment lost 7 bases, leaving 10 bases of the junction unmatched. CDR1 and CDR2 from the germline V gene are MNHEY and SVGAGI. The CDR3 is CASNRDRRTSEAFF. CDR3 DNA sequence: TGTGCCAGCAATCGGGACAGGCGTACGTCTGAAGCTTTCTTT.

This chain connects TRBV4-2 to TRBJ2-3; 10 nucleotides agree with TRBD1. The CDR3 is 16 amino acids. The germline gives CDR1 LGHNA, CDR2 YNFKEQ. The trim removed 4 bases at V and 1 base at J, leaving 5 bases unmatched. CDR3: CASSRTGTGGTDTQYF. CDR3 coding DNA: TGTGCCAGCAGCCGTACCGGGACAGGGGGCACAGATACGCAGTATTTT.

This clone has a handful of counts. This rearrangement joins TRBV4-3 to TRBJ1-5, with D possibly being TRBD1 (6 bases). Trimming shortened V by 0 bases and J by 4 bases, and 10 bases separated the two germline ends. The germline V gene encodes CDR1 LGHNA and CDR2 YSLEER. The CDR3 is 15 amino acids. The CDR3 sequence: CASSQDGGRNQPQHF. For the CDR3, the DNA is TGCGCCAGCAGCCAAGATGGGGGCCGTAATCAGCCCCAGCATTTT.

The genes are TRBV7-3 and TRBJ2-3; D might be TRBD2 (6 bases). V lost 3 bases and J 6 bases, leaving 10 bases between the germline ends. This CDR3 has 13 residues. Germline V gene sequence: CDR1 SGHTA, CDR2 FQGTGA. CDR3 sequence: CASSFGGVDTQYF. CDR3 bases: TGTGCCAGCAGCTTTGGCGGGGTGGATACGCAGTATTTT.

The chain recombines TRBV4-1 with TRBJ2-5, with 8 bases matching TRBD1. The CDR3 loop spans 18 amino acids. V lost 3 bases and J lost 7; bases outside the gene matches: 19. Germline CDR1 reads MGHRA; CDR2 reads YSYEKL. CDR3 sequence (DNA): TGCGCCAGCAGCCAGAATACCCGGGCAGGGGGCTCCGAGGGGACCCAGTACTTC. Its translation is CASSQNTRAGGSEGTQYF.

This clone was seen more than once but under ten times. The CDR3 is CASRRDRVDTGELFF. The CDR3 nucleotides are TGTGCCAGCAGGCGGGACAGGGTGGACACCGGGGAGCTGTTTTTT. This sequence joins TRBV2 and TRBJ2-2, with 9 bases that match TRBD1. Germline loops: CDR1 SNHLY, CDR2 FYNNEI. V lost 6 bases and J lost 3; bases outside the gene matches: 5. The CDR3 contains 15 residues.

DNA of the CDR3: TGTGCCAGCAGTTCCCGTAGCGGGAGGGGCTCCTACGAGCAGTACTTC. It is translated as CASSSRSGRGSYEQYF. This chain links TRBV6-2 or TRBV6-3 with TRBJ2-7; 11 positions match TRBD2. Per the germline V gene, CDR1 is MNHEY and CDR2 is SVGEGT. The ends lost 4 bases at V and 0 bases at J; junction bases unmatched: 5. The CDR3 runs to 16 residues.

The genes are TRBV7-3 and TRBJ2-7; 7 nucleotides agree with TRBD2. V lost 2 bases and J lost 2; bases outside the gene matches: 3. The CDR3 extends over 14 amino acids. In germline, CDR1 is SGHTA, CDR2 FQGTGA. CDR3 sequence (DNA): TGTGCCAGCAGCTTAGCTAGCGGAACCTACGAGCAGTACTTC. Protein: CASSLASGTYEQYF.

The chain links TRBV30 to TRBJ1-2; 10 bases are a match to TRBD1. In germline, CDR1 is GTSNPN, CDR2 SVGIG (reference sequence). There are 12 residues in the CDR3. The V segment lost 5 bases and the J segment 3 bases; nucleotides outside the gene matches: 0. The CDR3 DNA is TGTGCCTGGGGGACAGGGGACTATGGCTACACCTTC. It yields the protein CAWGTGDYGYTF.

The chain combines TRBV2 with TRBJ2-7, with D maybe TRBD1 (6 bases). The CDR3 has 14 residues. Trimming took 2 bases from V and 4 from J, leaving 12 bases between them. Per germline, CDR1 SNHLY and CDR2 FYNNEI. This CDR3 is CASSERGRGYEQYF. In DNA, the CDR3 is TGTGCCAGCAGTGAAAGGGGCAGGGGATACGAGCAGTACTTC.

The chain is built from TRBV27 and TRBJ1-2; 8 bases map to TRBD1. The CDR3 loop spans 17 amino acids. With V trimmed by 6 bases and J by 0 bases, 12 bases remained unmatched. Germline CDR1 MNHEY, CDR2 SMNVEV (reference sequence). The CDR3 coding sequence is TGTGCCAGCAGAACGAGGGACAGGATTACAGCTAACTATGGCTACACCTTC. It yields the protein CASRTRDRITANYGYTF.

The chain recombines TRBV7-8 with TRBJ1-6, with unresolved D. V dropped 1 base and J dropped 8 bases, with 9 bases sitting between them. The CDR3 runs 14 residues. Looked up from germline, CDR1 is SGHVS and CDR2 is FQNEAQ. CDR3 DNA: TGTGCCAGCAGCTTAGGGAAGGCGGATTCACCCCTCCACTTT. It encodes CASSLGKADSPLHF.

J is TRBJ2-1 and V is TRBV5-1; 12 positions match TRBD2. The V gene's germline CDR1 is SGHRS and CDR2 YFSETQ. Trimming cost V 4 bases and J 2 bases; bases outside gene matches: 7. The CDR3 sequence is 17 residues long. CDR3 protein: CASSPLGLAGPYNEQFF. For the CDR3, the DNA is TGCGCCAGCAGCCCACTAGGACTAGCGGGGCCCTACAATGAGCAGTTCTTC.

The chain is built from TRBV6-5 and TRBJ1-3, with D possibly being TRBD1 (5 bases). Germline V lookup: CDR1 MNHEY, CDR2 SVGAGI. Between the trimmed V and J ends, which lost 5 bases and 1 base, there was a span of 9 bases. The CDR3 runs 14 residues. The CDR3 is CASSRRQSGNTIYF. The CDR3 bases are TGTGCCAGCAGTCGCCGACAGTCTGGAAACACCATATATTTT.

The chain uses TRBV28 and TRBJ1-2; 8 bases agree with TRBD1. J was trimmed by 2 bases and V by 7 bases; bases with no gene match: 9. This CDR3 comprises 15 residues. CDR1 and CDR2 (germline): MDHEN, SYDVKM. The CDR3 here is CASTRLRGQNYGYTF. The CDR3 DNA reads TGTGCCAGCACCAGACTCAGGGGGCAGAACTATGGCTACACCTTC.

The chain joins TRBV12-3 or TRBV12-4 to TRBJ2-6; no reliable D call. The CDR3 consists of 13 residues. The ends were cut back, 7 bases at V and 1 base at J, with 5 bases in the middle. The CDR3 DNA sequence: TGTGCCAGCACCCTTTCTGGGGCCAACGTCCTGACTTTC. Its translation: CASTLSGANVLTF.

The chain is built from TRBV7-2 and TRBJ1-5; unclear D gene. The germline V gene has CDR1 SGHTA and CDR2 FQGNSA. V was pared by 5 bases and J by 4 bases, with 9 bases between. This CDR3 has 13 residues. The DNA for the CDR3 is TGTGCCAGCAGCCCGTACAGTAATCAGCCCCAGCATTTT. Translating it yields CASSPYSNQPQHF.

The count of this clone is one. The chain links TRBV3-1 (or the pseudogene TRBV3-2) to TRBJ2-3; 8 bases match TRBD1. Germline trimming cut 0 bases from V and 0 bases from J; bases unmatched to any gene: 8. The CDR3 is 18 amino acids. Germline CDR1 reads LGHDT; CDR2 reads YNNKEL (reference sequence). CDR3 DNA: TGTGCCAGCAGCCAAGATCCCATTGGACAGGGAAGCACAGATACGCAGTATTTT. It is translated as CASSQDPIGQGSTDTQYF.

The CDR3, as DNA: TGTGCCAGCAGCTTTAGCAGGGGCCCTGAAGCTTTCTTT. Encoded protein: CASSFSRGPEAFF. The gene calls are TRBV7-9 and TRBJ1-1, with D possibly being TRBD1 (6 bases). CDR3 length equals 13 residues. CDR1 and CDR2 (germline): SEHNR, FQNEAQ (reference sequence). The V gene lost 3 bases and the J gene lost 6 bases, with 11 bases spanning the gap.

This clone came up a few times. The gene calls are TRBV7-9 and TRBJ1-1, with 10 bases fitting TRBD1. The CDR3 is made up of 15 amino acids. From germline, CDR1 is SEHNR and CDR2 FQNEAQ (reference sequence). Germline trimming cut 4 bases from V and 0 bases from J; bases unmatched to any gene: 2. Written as DNA, the CDR3 is TGTGCCAGCAGCTCAGGGACAGGGGTGAACACTGAAGCTTTCTTT. Amino acids: CASSSGTGVNTEAFF.

J is TRBJ1-4 and V is TRBV6-5; D is perhaps TRBD1 (5 bases). CDR1 and CDR2 (germline): MNHEY, SVGAGI. The germline V and J ends were trimmed by 2 bases and 5 bases, with 9 bases remaining between them. This CDR3 is 14 amino acids long. The CDR3 is CASSYRGWNEKLFF. The DNA for the CDR3 is TGTGCCAGCAGTTACAGGGGTTGGAATGAAAAACTGTTTTTT.

Concerning this clone: Other nucleotide sequences in the sample specify the same CDR3. The chain is built from TRBV28 and TRBJ2-7, with D possibly matching TRBD2 (6 bases). V dropped 3 bases and J dropped 2 bases, with 8 bases sitting between them. The CDR3 is made up of 13 amino acids. Germline V gives CDR1 MDHEN, CDR2 SYDVKM. CDR3 nucleotides: TGTGCCAGCAGTTTGGAGGGGCCCTACGAGCAGTACTTC. As protein: CASSLEGPYEQYF.

CDR3 sequence reads: CSASRGGLNTEAFF. CDR3 nucleotides: TGCAGTGCCAGTAGAGGGGGATTGAACACTGAAGCTTTCTTT. The chain couples TRBV20-1 to TRBJ1-1; weak D call: TRBD1 (6 bases). CDR3 length: 14 residues. V was cut by 6 bases and J by 0 bases, with 14 bases left in between. The germline V gene has CDR1 DFQATT and CDR2 SNEGSKA (reference sequence).